These 17 T cell receptor beta chains share one sample of origin, sequenced in a study of cytomegalovirus exposure and HLA in healthy donors. Clones were sequenced by immunoSEQ multiplex PCR, and TCRdb holds only the in-frame ones, with some missing. Of about 38,000 clones detected, 90% to 95% appear once; the ten largest clones hold about 3%. The specimen was PBMCs. These receptors were collected from a man between 18 and 29 years old in good health and CMV-seronegative.

The CDR3 sequence: CASSGGQVLDQPQHF. The DNA for the CDR3 is TGTGCCAGCAGCGGGGGACAGGTTTTAGATCAGCCCCAGCATTTT. The rearrangement links TRBV9 to TRBJ1-5; 8 bases map to TRBD1. CDR1 and CDR2 (germline): SGDLS, YYNGEE. Trimming at V came to 3 bases and at J to 5 bases, leaving 7 bases not matched to a gene. The CDR3 totals 15 residues.

V is TRBV18 and J is TRBJ2-1, with TRBD2 as a possible D gene (8 bases). V was clipped by 3 bases and J by 4 bases, with 22 bases between them. Germline-derived CDR1 and CDR2 are KGHSH and LQKENI. The CDR3 extends over 18 amino acids. CDR3 residues: CASSPRDSGRGVYNEQFF. The CDR3 region has the DNA TGTGCCAGCTCACCGAGGGACAGCGGGAGAGGGGTATACAATGAGCAGTTCTTC. Complete variable domain (other parts from reference TRBV18 and TRBJ2-1): NAGVMQNPRHLVRRRGQEARLRCSPMKGHSHVYWYRQLPEEGLKFMVYLQKENIIDESGMPKERFSAEFPKEGPSILRIQQVVRGDSAAYFCASSPRDSGRGVYNEQFFGPGTRLTVL.

On this clone itself: The germline gene is not matched at one end of the junction; a read error may be the cause. The V call is TRBV20-1, the J call TRBJ2-7, with D tentatively TRBD2 (5 bases). The germline CDR1 and CDR2 sequences are DFQATT and SNEGSKA (reference sequence). CDR3 length: 11 amino acids. This CDR3 is CSARGVGVVNF. CDR3 bases: TGCAGTGCTAGAGGGGTGGGAGTCGTAAACTTC.

The chain has TRBV7-2 and TRBJ2-1, with 7 nucleotides matching TRBD2. With 1 base clipped from V and 4 bases from J, the junction kept 4 bases outside the gene matches. The CDR3 loop spans 15 amino acids. Germline CDR1 SGHTA, CDR2 FQGNSA. In DNA, the CDR3 is TGTGCCAGCAGCTTAGAGCTAGCGGTATACAATGAGCAGTTCTTC. Protein: CASSLELAVYNEQFF.

This clone was observed once. The chain couples TRBV2 to TRBJ2-1; 9 bases align to TRBD2. Germline CDR1 and CDR2: SNHLY and FYNNEI. The J segment lost 4 bases and the V segment lost 9 bases, leaving 13 bases of the junction unmatched. The CDR3 has 16 residues. DNA of the CDR3: TGTGCCAGTCGAGAGAGCGGGGGGCTCTCTTACAATGAGCAGTTCTTC. Translated: CASRESGGLSYNEQFF. The variable domain in full, with the rest retrieved from reference TRBV2 and TRBJ2-1, is EPEVTQTPSHQVTQMGQEVILRCVPISNHLYFYWYRQILGQKVEFLVSFYNNEISEKSEIFDDQFSVERPDGSNFTLKIRSTKLEDSAMYFCASRESGGLSYNEQFFGPGTRLTVL.

The V call is TRBV2, the J call TRBJ2-7; TRBD2 might be the D (5 bases). The CDR3 sequence is 17 residues long. CDR1 and CDR2 from the germline V gene are SNHLY and FYNNEI. V was shortened by 4 bases and J by 4 bases, with 23 bases between the two germline ends. CDR3 protein: CASSVYPPWRVNYEQYF. CDR3 nucleotides: TGTGCCAGCAGTGTCTATCCCCCCTGGCGGGTAAATTACGAGCAGTACTTC.

This rearrangement joins TRBV5-8 to TRBJ1-2, with 10 bases matching TRBD1. V lost 7 bases and J lost 8; bases outside the gene matches: 2. Germline V CDR1 and CDR2: SGHTS, YDEGEE. The CDR3 has 11 residues. The CDR3 DNA reads TGTGCCAGCGGGACAGGGGAAGGCTACACCTTC. It encodes CASGTGEGYTF.

V usage is TRBV7-6 and J usage is TRBJ2-1; 8 bases align to TRBD2. The J segment lost 9 bases and the V segment lost 4 bases, leaving 2 bases of the junction unmatched. The germline V gene encodes CDR1 SGHVS and CDR2 FNYEAQ. The CDR3 sequence is 12 residues long. The CDR3 is CASSSGGFEQFF. In DNA, the CDR3 is TGTGCCAGCAGCTCGGGAGGGTTTGAGCAGTTCTTC.

The chain joins TRBV6-1 to TRBJ2-4, with D possibly being TRBD1 (6 bases). The CDR3 totals 16 residues. Germline lookup yields CDR1 MNHNS and CDR2 SASEGT. Between the trimmed V and J ends, which lost 3 bases and 3 bases, there was a span of 15 bases. The CDR3 bases are TGTGCCAGCAGTGACCGACAGGTGTGGGACAAAAACATTCAGTACTTC. Translated, it gives CASSDRQVWDKNIQYF.

The genes are TRBV10-3 and TRBJ2-7, with 10 bases lining up with TRBD1. Per the germline V gene, CDR1 is ENHRY and CDR2 is SYGVKD. With V trimmed by 4 bases and J by 2 bases, 5 bases remained unmatched. This CDR3 spans 15 amino acids. CDR3 protein: CAISGQGQGTYEQYF. The DNA for the CDR3 is TGTGCCATCAGTGGCCAGGGACAGGGGACCTACGAGCAGTACTTC.

This sequence joins TRBV10-3 and TRBJ1-2, with TRBD1 matching 9 bases. The CDR3 extends over 16 amino acids. The V segment lost 3 bases and the J segment 8 bases; nucleotides outside the gene matches: 13. The V gene's germline CDR1 is ENHRY and CDR2 SYGVKD. The CDR3 reads CAISDLAPGQGEGYTF. CDR3 DNA sequence: TGTGCCATCAGTGACCTCGCCCCGGGACAGGGTGAGGGCTACACCTTC.

The V call is TRBV7-6, the J call TRBJ1-5; 7 nucleotides align to TRBD1. V lost 2 bases to trimming and J lost 6 bases; unmatched junction nucleotides: 7. This CDR3 spans 15 amino acids. The germline gives CDR1 SGHVS, CDR2 FNYEAQ. The CDR3 here is CASSLLEGAGQPQHF. CDR3 bases: TGTGCCAGCAGCTTATTGGAGGGGGCGGGTCAGCCCCAGCATTTT.

The gene calls are TRBV7-9 and TRBJ2-1, with 14 bases aligning to TRBD2. This CDR3 has 19 amino acids. The trim removed 5 bases at V and 5 bases at J, leaving 14 bases unmatched. Germline V lookup: CDR1 SEHNR, CDR2 FQNEAQ (reference sequence). CDR3 sequence (DNA): TGTGCCAGCAGCCCAGGATCGGCACCGGGACTAGCGGGGGACAATGAGCAGTTCTTC. Translating gives CASSPGSAPGLAGDNEQFF.

This chain links TRBV28 with TRBJ1-2; possibly TRBD1 for D (5 bases). CDR1 MDHEN and CDR2 SYDVKM come from the germline V gene. Deletions cut 6 bases from V and 1 base from J, with 12 bases between. This CDR3 is 14 amino acids long. CDR3 DNA: TGTGCCAGCAGCTCCGGGGGGGATAACTATGGCTACACCTTC. Translated: CASSSGGDNYGYTF.

The chain employs TRBV10-3 and TRBJ2-3; D may be TRBD1 (6 bases). CDR3 size: 13 residues. From germline, CDR1 is ENHRY and CDR2 SYGVKD. Trimming shortened V by 6 bases and J by 1 base, and 8 bases separated the two germline ends. CDR3 in amino acids: CAISRQGTDTQYF. The CDR3 DNA reads TGTGCCATCAGCCGACAGGGCACAGATACGCAGTATTTT.

This clone was counted once. V gene TRBV30 combines with J gene TRBJ1-1; D remains ambiguous. Trimming removed 2 bases at V and 10 bases at J, with 17 bases between. CDR3 length: 13 amino acids. Germline lookup yields CDR1 GTSNPN and CDR2 SVGIG (reference sequence). The CDR3 protein is CAWSLGSAFGAFF. In DNA, the CDR3 is TGTGCCTGGAGTTTAGGGAGCGCTTTCGGAGCTTTCTTT. Full variable domain (outside the CDR3, taken from reference TRBV30 and TRBJ1-1): SQTIHQWPATLVQPVGSPLSLECTVEGTSNPNLYWYRQAAGRGLQLLFYSVGIGQISSEVPQNLSASRPQDRQFILSSKKLLLSDSGFYLCAWSLGSAFGAFFGQGTRLTVV.

This chain links TRBV28 with TRBJ2-5, with a tentative D call TRBD1 (5 bases). V lost 3 bases to trimming and J lost 3 bases, with 8 bases between them. The CDR3 contains 13 residues. The V gene's germline CDR1 is MDHEN and CDR2 SYDVKM. CDR3 sequence: CASSFPGKETQYF. The CDR3 nucleotides are TGTGCCAGCAGTTTCCCAGGGAAAGAGACCCAGTACTTC.